This paragraph covers one T cell receptor beta chain sequence. Antigen: not known. This entry belongs to a study of response to subunit inactivated influenza vaccine. General study results and limits: The authors offered the suggestion that each seasonal influenza vaccination recruits few new T cells.

V lost 0 bases and J 2 bases, leaving 9 bases between the germline ends. The CDR3 is 15 residues long. Per germline, CDR1 ENHRY and CDR2 SYGVKD. Using its own MiXCR run on the RT-PCR reads, TCRdb lists one record per CDR3 protein. The repertoire has about 520,000 distinct CDR3 sequences, approximately 24% of them found once; the top ten carry about 1.9%. The specimen was CD4+ T cells sorted from PBMCs, collected more than 4 days after vaccination. This receptor was taken from a man aged 45-65 years who received an inactivated influenza vaccine. The V gene is TRBV10-3, the J gene TRBJ2-3; D not resolved. CDR3 protein: CAISESAVATDTQYF. The CDR3 DNA reads as TGTGCCATCAGTGAGTCGGCAGTCGCCACAGATACGCAGTATTTT.